This TCR beta chain was profiled in a study of CD8 T cells in Susac syndrome. Random-hexamer reverse transcription was applied to roughly 0.45 to 1 ug RNA. Amplification of TCR beta CDR3 was carried out by immunoSEQ multiplex PCR, which covered 54 Vbeta and 13 Jbeta segments. One entry per CDR3 protein results from TCRdb running MiXCR on the immunoSEQ multiplex PCR reads. Here the sample spans around 160,000 distinct CDR3 sequences, just over 90% being singletons. CD8+ and CD4+ T cells from blood underwent TCR beta sequencing, which was carried out in a high-throughput format. Negative isolation yielded CD8+ and CD4+ T cells; FACS enriched TEMRA cells. Trimming shortened V by 0 bases and J by 2 bases, and 16 bases separated the two germline ends. The CDR3 totals 16 residues. Germline CDR1 reads SQVTM; CDR2 reads ANQGSEA.

This chain uses TRBV29-1 with TRBJ2-5, with D hard to call. This sequence originates from a human donor in good health. Sequencing used CD4+ T cells from PBMCs. The CDR3 here is CSVEDPLARIQETQYF. The CDR3, as DNA: TGCAGCGTTGAAGATCCTTTGGCGCGAATTCAAGAGACCCAGTACTTC.